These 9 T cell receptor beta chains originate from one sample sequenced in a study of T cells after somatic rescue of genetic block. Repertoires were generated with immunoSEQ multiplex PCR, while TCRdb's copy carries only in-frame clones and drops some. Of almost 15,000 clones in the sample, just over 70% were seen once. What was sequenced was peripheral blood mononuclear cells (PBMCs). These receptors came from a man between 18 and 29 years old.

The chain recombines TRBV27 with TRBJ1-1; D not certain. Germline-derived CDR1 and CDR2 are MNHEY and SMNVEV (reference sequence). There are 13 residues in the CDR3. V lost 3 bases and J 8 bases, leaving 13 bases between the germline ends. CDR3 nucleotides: TGTGCCAGCAGTTTGGTCCGTATGGGGGAAGCTTTCTTT. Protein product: CASSLVRMGEAFF.

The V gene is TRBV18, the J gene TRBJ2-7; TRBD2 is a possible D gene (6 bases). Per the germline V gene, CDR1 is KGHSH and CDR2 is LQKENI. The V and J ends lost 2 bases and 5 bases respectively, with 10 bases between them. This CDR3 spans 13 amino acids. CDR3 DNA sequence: TGTGCCAGCTCACCAATGGAGGGCGACGAGCAGTACTTC. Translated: CASSPMEGDEQYF.

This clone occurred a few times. CDR3 in amino acids: CASSQSAREGTEAFF. CDR3 DNA: TGCGCCAGCAGTCAATCAGCGAGGGAGGGCACTGAAGCTTTCTTT. This chain links TRBV23-1 with TRBJ1-1; unclear D gene. TRBV23-1 is flagged as an ORF with uncertain function. V was cut by 0 bases and J by 4 bases, with 12 bases left in between. This CDR3 has 15 residues.

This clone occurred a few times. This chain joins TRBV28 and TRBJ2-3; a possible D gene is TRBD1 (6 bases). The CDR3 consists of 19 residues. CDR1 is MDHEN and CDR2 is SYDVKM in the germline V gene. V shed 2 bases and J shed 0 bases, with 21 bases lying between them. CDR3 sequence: CASSLPPIHREGSTDTQYF. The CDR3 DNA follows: TGTGCCAGCAGTTTACCCCCAATCCACAGGGAAGGGAGCACAGATACGCAGTATTTT.

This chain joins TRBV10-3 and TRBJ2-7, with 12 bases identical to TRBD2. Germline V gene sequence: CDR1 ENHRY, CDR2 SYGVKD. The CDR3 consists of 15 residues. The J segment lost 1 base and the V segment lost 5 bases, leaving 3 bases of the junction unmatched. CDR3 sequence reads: CAISKGLAGSYEQYF. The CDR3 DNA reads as TGTGCCATCAGTAAAGGACTAGCGGGGTCCTACGAGCAGTACTTC.

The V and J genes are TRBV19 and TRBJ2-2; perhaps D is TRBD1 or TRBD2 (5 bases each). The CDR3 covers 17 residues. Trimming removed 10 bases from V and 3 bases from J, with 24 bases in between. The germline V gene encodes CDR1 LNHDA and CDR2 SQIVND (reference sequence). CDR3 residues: CATLRPSGTTHTGELFF. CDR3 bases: TGTGCCACCCTAAGGCCTTCCGGGACCACTCACACCGGGGAGCTGTTTTTT.

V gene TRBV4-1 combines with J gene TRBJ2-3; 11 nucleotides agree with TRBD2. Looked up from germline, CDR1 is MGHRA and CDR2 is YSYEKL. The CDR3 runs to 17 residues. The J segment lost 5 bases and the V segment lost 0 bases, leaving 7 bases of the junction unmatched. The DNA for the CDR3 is TGCGCCAGCAGCCAAGAGGGTAGCGGGAGGGCCGGAGATACGCAGTATTTT. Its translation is CASSQEGSGRAGDTQYF.

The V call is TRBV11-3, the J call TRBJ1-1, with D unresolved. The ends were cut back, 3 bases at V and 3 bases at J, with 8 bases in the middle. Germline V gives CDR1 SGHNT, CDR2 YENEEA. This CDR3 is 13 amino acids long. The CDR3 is CASSFGQDTEAFF. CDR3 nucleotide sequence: TGTGCCAGCAGCTTTGGCCAGGACACTGAAGCTTTCTTT.

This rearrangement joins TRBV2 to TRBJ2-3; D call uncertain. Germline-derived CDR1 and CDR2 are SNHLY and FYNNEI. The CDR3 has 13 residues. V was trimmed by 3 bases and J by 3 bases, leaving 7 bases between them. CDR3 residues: CASSDGLTDTQYF. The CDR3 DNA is TGTGCCAGCAGTGACGGGTTGACAGATACGCAGTATTTT.